The T cell receptor beta chain under discussion was sequenced for a study of chemoradiotherapy in HPV16-positive cancers. Study-wide results and caveats: Better recurrence-free survival went with HPV-responsive T-cell expansion in HPV16-positive patients.

Of note for this clone: Its matching antigen is unknown.

Over chemoradiotherapy, repertoires were sampled more than once. The germline gives CDR1 SGHNT, CDR2 YENEEA. V was trimmed by 3 bases and J by 4 bases, leaving 12 bases between them. This CDR3 contains 14 residues. Method: immunoSEQ multiplex PCR; TCRdb's copy keeps in-frame clones and lacks some. The data show more than 7,500 clones, around three quarters seen once. The sequence derives from a human donor with HPV-associated anogenital cancer. The rearrangement uses TRBV11-3 and TRBJ2-5, with D perhaps TRBD2 (5 bases). Collection took place from a patient who underwent chemoradiotherapy. The CDR3 DNA is TGTGCCAGCAGCTTGGGGAGAGGGCCAGAGACCCAGTACTTC. It specifies CASSLGRGPETQYF.